This T cell receptor beta chain was retrieved from a study of identical twins. Each CDR3 protein is one row after TCRdb ran MiXCR on the 5' RACE reads. The data hold about 520,000 distinct CDR3 sequences, with roughly a fifth observed a single time. This clonotype was recorded only once. V lost 3 bases and J lost 2; bases outside the gene matches: 3. Germline lookup yields CDR1 GTSNPN and CDR2 SVGIG (reference sequence). The CDR3 contains 15 residues. This same sample was also part of a study on T cells expressing NK-cell markers. This second report adds: In the group of eight sequenced donors, seven were HCMV-seropositive and one was seronegative. In a group of about six donors, dominant NKG2C+ clonotypes represented about 1.0-8% of CD8+ T cells. A few of the donors also had these clonotypes leading their CD3+CD56-NKG2C+ fraction.

This TCR derives from a woman aged 18-29 years in good health. The sequencing input was CD4+ T cells sorted from blood. This chain connects TRBV30 to TRBJ2-2; 10 bases are a match to TRBD2. The CDR3 loop is CAWRGTSVNTGELFF. The CDR3 DNA sequence: TGTGCCTGGAGGGGGACTAGCGTTAACACCGGGGAGCTGTTTTTT.